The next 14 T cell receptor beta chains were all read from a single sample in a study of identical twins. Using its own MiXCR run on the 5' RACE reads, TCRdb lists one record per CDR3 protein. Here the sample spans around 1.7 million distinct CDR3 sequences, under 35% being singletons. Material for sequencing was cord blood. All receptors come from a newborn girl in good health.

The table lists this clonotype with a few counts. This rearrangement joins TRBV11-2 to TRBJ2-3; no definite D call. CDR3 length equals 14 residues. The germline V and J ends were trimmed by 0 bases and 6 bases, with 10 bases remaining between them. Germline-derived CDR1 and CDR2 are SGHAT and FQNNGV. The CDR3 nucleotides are TGTGCCAGCAGCTTAGACTACCGGGTGGATACGCAGTATTTT. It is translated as CASSLDYRVDTQYF.

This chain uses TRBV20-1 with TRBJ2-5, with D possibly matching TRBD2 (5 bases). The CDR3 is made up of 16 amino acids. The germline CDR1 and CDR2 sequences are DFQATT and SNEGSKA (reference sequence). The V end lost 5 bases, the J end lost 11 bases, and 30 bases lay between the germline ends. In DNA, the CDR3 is TGCAGTGCTCGCCATACCTGGCTAGCTGGTGACAATGAGCAGTACTTC. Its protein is CSARHTWLAGDNEQYF.

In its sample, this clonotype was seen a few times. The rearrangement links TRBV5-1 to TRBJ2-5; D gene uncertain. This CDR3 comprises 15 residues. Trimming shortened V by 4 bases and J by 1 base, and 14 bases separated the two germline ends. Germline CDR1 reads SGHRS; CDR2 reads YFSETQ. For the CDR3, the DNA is TGCGCCAGCAGCGTGGCGTCCGGATTCCAAGAGACCCAGTACTTC. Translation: CASSVASGFQETQYF.

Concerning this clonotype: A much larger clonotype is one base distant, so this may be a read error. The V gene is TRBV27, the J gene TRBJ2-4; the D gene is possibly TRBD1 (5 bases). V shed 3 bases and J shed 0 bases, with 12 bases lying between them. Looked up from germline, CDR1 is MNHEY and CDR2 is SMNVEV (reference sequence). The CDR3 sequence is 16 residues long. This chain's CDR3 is CASSLAGYLAKNIQYF. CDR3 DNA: TGTGCCAGCAGTTTGGCAGGGTACTTAGCCAAAAACATTCAGTACTTC.

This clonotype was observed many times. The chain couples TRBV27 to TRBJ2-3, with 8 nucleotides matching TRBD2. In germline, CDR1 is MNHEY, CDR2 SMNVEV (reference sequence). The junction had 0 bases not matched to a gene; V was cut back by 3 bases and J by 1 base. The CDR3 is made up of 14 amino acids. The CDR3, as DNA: TGTGCCAGCAGTTTCGGGAGGGGCACAGATACGCAGTATTTT. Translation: CASSFGRGTDTQYF.

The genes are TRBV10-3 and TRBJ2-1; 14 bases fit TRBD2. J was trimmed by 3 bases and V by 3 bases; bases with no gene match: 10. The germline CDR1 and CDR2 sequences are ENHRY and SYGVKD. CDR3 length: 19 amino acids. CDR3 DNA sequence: TGTGCCATCAGTGACGTCCCGGGACTAGCGGGAGCCGACTACAATGAGCAGTTCTTC. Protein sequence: CAISDVPGLAGADYNEQFF.

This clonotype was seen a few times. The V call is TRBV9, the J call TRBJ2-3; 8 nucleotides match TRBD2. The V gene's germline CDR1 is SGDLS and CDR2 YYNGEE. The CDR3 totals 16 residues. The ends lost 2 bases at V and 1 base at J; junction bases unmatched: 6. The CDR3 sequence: CASSVRGLGGTDTQYF. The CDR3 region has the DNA TGTGCCAGCAGCGTGAGGGGACTAGGGGGCACAGATACGCAGTATTTT.

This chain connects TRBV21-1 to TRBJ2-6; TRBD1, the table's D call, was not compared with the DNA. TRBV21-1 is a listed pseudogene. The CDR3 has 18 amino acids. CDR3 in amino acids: CASTKGGLKGDGANVLTF. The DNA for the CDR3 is TGTGCCAGCACCAAAGGGGGGCTAAAAGGGGACGGGGCCAACGTCCTGACTTTC.

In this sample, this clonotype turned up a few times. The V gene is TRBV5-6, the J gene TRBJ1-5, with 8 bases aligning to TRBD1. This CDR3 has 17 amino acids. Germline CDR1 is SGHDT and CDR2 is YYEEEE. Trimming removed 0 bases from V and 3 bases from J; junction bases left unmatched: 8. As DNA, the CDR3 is TGTGCCAGCAGCTTGGGACCGGGACAGGCCTTCAATCAGCCCCAGCATTTT. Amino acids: CASSLGPGQAFNQPQHF.

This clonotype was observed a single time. In nucleotides, the CDR3 is TGTGCCACCACCGAAGTACAGGGGAACACTGAAGCTTTCTTT. Translation gives CATTEVQGNTEAFF. The rearrangement joins TRBV10-3 to TRBJ1-1, with D perhaps matching TRBD1 (6 bases). Trimming removed 10 bases from V and 1 base from J, with 16 bases in between. Germline assignment: CDR1 ENHRY and CDR2 SYGVKD. The CDR3 covers 14 residues.

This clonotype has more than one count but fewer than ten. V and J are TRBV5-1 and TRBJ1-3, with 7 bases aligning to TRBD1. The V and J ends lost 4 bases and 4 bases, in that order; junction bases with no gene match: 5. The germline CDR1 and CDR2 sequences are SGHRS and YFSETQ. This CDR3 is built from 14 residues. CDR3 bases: TGCGCCAGCAGCCCGACAGGGACAGGAAACACCATATATTTT. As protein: CASSPTGTGNTIYF.

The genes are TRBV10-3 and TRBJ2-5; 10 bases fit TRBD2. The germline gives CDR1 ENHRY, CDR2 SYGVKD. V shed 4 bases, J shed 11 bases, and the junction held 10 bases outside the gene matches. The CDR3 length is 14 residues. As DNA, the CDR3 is TGTGCCATCAGTGGACTAGCGGGTTACAATGAGCAGTACTTC. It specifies CAISGLAGYNEQYF.

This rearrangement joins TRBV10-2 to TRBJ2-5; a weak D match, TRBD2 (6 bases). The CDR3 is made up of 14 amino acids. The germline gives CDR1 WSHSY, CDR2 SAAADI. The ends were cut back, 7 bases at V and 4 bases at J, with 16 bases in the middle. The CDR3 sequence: CASTLSGSGETQYF. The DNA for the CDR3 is TGCGCCAGCACCCTTAGTGGTAGCGGAGAGACCCAGTACTTC.

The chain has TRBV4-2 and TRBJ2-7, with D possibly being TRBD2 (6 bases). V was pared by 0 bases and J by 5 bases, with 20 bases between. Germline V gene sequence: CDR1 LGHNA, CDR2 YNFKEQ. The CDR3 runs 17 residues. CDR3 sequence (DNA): TGTGCCAGCAGCCAAGATCTTGTCGGGAGAAGGTACAACGAGCAGTACTTC. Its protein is CASSQDLVGRRYNEQYF.